One TCR beta chain is described in this entry. The data were obtained in a study of shared clonotypes between healthy human individuals. From CD4+ cells came CD45RA+ naive and CD45RA-negative memory subsets. The CDR3 spans 14 residues. Germline loops: CDR1 WSHSY, CDR2 SAAADI. Trimming removed 6 bases from V and 1 base from J, with 13 bases in between. Here immunoSEQ multiplex PCR was the method, and the copy in TCRdb shows in-frame clones only, minus some. The sample contains some 2,400,000 clones, 95% of which appear only once. The chain is built from TRBV10-2 and TRBJ2-7; D remains ambiguous. The sequenced material came from naive CD4+ T cells sorted from blood. Subset given: CD45RA+ positively selected. This receptor was identified in a man aged 18 to 35 in good health. CDR3 sequence reads: CASRRSPLSYEQYF. Here the CDR3 DNA reads TGCGCCAGCAGACGGTCCCCTCTATCCTACGAGCAGTACTTC.